The source of this T cell receptor (beta chain) is a study of a mutant IDH1 vaccine in newly diagnosed glioma. The data were produced by immunoSEQ multiplex PCR, yet TCRdb's version contains in-frame clones alone and is incomplete. The sample has about 33,000 clones; about four fifths are singletons. This clone appeared once. The antigen is unknown. Time point specified: week 5, during vaccination. The study gave 300 ug of mutant IDH1 20-mer peptide per vaccine dose, with topical imiquimod. Each of the donors came in with new WHO grade 3 or 4 astrocytomas that were IDH1-mutant and ATRX-lost. CDR1 SGHTA and CDR2 FQGNSA come from the germline V gene. The CDR3 loop spans 15 amino acids. The germline V and J ends were trimmed by 1 base and 5 bases, with 12 bases remaining between them.

Sequencing was performed on PBMCs, taken from a glioma patient whose treatment included an IDH1 peptide vaccine. This TCR derives from a man under 40 with glioma. This chain connects TRBV7-2 to TRBJ2-1; either TRBD1 or TRBD2 may fit D (5 bases each). This CDR3 is CASSLEGTLNNEQFF. CDR3 in DNA: TGTGCCAGCAGCTTAGAAGGGACCCTCAACAATGAGCAGTTCTTC.